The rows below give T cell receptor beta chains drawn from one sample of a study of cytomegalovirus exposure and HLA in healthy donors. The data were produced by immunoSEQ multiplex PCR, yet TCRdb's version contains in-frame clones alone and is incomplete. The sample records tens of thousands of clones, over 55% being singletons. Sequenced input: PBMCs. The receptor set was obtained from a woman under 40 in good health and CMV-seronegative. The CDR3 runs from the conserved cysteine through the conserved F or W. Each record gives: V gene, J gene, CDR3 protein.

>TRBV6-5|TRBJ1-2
CASSPDSALGYTF
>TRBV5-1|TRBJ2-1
CASSLEGAEGNEQFF
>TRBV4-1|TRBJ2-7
CASSQGDRGHYEQYF
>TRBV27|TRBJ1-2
CASSSHDSNYGYTF
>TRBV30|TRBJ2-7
CAWSVRLRYEQYF
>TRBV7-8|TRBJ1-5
CASSLGLHSNQPQHF
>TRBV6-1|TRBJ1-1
CASRSTGGKAEAFF
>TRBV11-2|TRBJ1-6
CASSLGSSYNSPLHF
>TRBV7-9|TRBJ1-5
CASSLEGGTNQPQHF
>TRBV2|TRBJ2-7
CASSENGRAHEQYF
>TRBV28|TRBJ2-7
CASSYTGTGNEQYF
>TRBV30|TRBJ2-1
CAWGTGNREQFF
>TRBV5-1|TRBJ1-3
CASSFGQQGNTIYF
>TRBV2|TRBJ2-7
CASIPTQSYEQYF
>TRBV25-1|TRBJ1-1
CASGAGGRAFF
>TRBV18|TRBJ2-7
CASSHIGHSYEQYF
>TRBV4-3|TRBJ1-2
CASSREARGSYGYTF
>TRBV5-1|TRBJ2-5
CASSLDGGRETQYF
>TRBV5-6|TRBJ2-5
CASSRTGGETQYF
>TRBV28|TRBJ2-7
CASSPRGSGGLYEQYF
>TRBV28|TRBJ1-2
CASSTRTGAVYGYTF
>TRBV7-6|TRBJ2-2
CASSVQGGTGELFF
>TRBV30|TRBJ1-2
CACKGQFNYGYTF
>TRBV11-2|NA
CASSLANTYEQYF
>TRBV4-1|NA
CASSQDWQNYEQYF